This T cell receptor (beta chain) stems from a study of shared clonotypes between healthy human individuals. Produced via immunoSEQ multiplex PCR; TCRdb's table is partial and in-frame only. The table lists some 2,500,000 clones, 85% to 95% of them singletons, with 0.3% to 0.45% in the top ten. V gave up 3 bases and J gave up 8 bases, with 14 bases separating them. The CDR3 is made up of 14 amino acids. Germline V gene lookup returns CDR1 KGHSH and CDR2 LQKENI. The sample was naive CD4+ T cells from PBMCs. Subset of the sample: CD45RA+ positively selected. This receptor was obtained from a man aged 18 to 35 in good health. Some clones in this sample may be carry-over from other donors' samples. The chain carries TRBV18 and TRBJ1-3; D might be TRBD1 (6 bases). The CDR3 region has the DNA TGTGCCAGCTCACCCTTGGACAGTACAGACACCATATATTTT. This encodes CASSPLDSTDTIYF.